This entry concerns a single T cell receptor (beta chain). The CDR3 has 15 amino acids. The germline V and J ends were trimmed by 4 bases and 0 bases, with 12 bases remaining between them. Germline values: CDR1 SQVTM, CDR2 ANQGSEA. The data derive from a study of blood T cell repertoires in COVID-19. Measured with immunoSEQ multiplex PCR; TCRdb has only the in-frame clones, and not every one. The sample holds more than 90,000 clones, roughly 80% seen once. The sequence was obtained from a man aged 65 to 79 with acute or convalescent COVID-19. Sequenced: peripheral blood. The V gene is TRBV29-1, the J gene TRBJ2-2, with D possibly being TRBD2 (6 bases). CDR3 in DNA: TGCAGCGTTGGGGCCACGGGAGCGAACACCGGGGAGCTGTTTTTT. Translated: CSVGATGANTGELFF.